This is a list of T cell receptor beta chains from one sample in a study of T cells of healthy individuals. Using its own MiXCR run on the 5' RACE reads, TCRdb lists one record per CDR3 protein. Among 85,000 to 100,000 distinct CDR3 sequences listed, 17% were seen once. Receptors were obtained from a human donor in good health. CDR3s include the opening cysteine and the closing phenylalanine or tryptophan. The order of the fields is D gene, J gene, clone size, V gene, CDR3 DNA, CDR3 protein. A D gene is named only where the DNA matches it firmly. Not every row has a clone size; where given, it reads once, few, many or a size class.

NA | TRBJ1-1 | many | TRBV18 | TGTGCCAGCTCATTACAGGGACGGACTGAAGCTTTCTTT | CASSLQGRTEAFF
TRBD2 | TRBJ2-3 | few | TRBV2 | TGTGCCAGCAGTGTCCACCTGCCCCGACTAGCGGGAGGCGGAGATACGCAGTATTTT | CASSVHLPRLAGGGDTQYF
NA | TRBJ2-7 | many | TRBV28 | TGTGCCAGCAGTTTAACAGGCGAGAGCTACGAGCAGTACTTC | CASSLTGESYEQYF
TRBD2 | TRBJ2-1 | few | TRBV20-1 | TGCAGTGCTCCTCGTGGGGGGGTCGGTGAGCAGTTCTTC | CSAPRGGVGEQFF
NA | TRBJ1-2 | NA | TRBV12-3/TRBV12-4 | TGTGCCAGCAGGGCAGCCACCAACTATGGCTACACCTTC | CASRAATNYGYTF
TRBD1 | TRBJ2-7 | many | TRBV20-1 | TGCAGTGCTAGAGATCGGGTGACAGGGGAATCCTACGAGCAGTACTTC | CSARDRVTGESYEQYF
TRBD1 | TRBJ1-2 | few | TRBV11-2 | TGTGCCAGCAGCGCTAACAGGGGGCCGGCGGGAAAGGGCTACACCTTC | CASSANRGPAGKGYTF
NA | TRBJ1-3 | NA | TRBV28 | TGTGCCAGCACCATCGGACCGGGCTCTGGAAACACCATATATTTT | CASTIGPGSGNTIYF
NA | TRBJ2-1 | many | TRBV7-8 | TGTGCCAGCAGCTTAAGGCAGATTGGTGAGCAGTTCTTC | CASSLRQIGEQFF
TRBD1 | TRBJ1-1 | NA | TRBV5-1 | TGCGCCAGCAGCGCGGTCACAGGGGGCGCGGCTGGAGCTTTCTTT | CASSAVTGGAAGAFF
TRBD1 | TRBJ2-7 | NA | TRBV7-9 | TGTGCCAGCAGCCACCGGACGGGACAGAGGATTTACGAGCAGTACTTC | CASSHRTGQRIYEQYF
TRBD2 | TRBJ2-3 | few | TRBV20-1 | TGCAGTGCCCAACCGTTAGCGGGGGTAACAGATACGCAGTATTTT | CSAQPLAGVTDTQYF
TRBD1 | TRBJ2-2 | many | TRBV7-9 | TGTGCCAGCAGCTTGACAGGGTCCACCGGGGAGCTGTTTTTT | CASSLTGSTGELFF
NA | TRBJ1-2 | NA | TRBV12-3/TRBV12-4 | TGTGCCAGCAGTTTAAGAAGACAGGTTCATGGCTACACCTTC | CASSLRRQVHGYTF
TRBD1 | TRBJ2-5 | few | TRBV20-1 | TGCAGTGCTAGAGATTGGGACAGGGGAGAGACCCAGTACTTC | CSARDWDRGETQYF
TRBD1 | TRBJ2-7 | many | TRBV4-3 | TGCGCCAGCAGCACACAGGGGGAGTACGAGCAGTACTTC | CASSTQGEYEQYF
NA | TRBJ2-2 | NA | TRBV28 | TGTGCCAGCAGTCCACGGACGGCGAACACCGGGGAGCTGTTTTTT | CASSPRTANTGELFF
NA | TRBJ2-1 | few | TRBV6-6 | TGTGCCAGCAGTTACTCGCCAGCGGGTATCCTCTTC | CASSYSPAGILF
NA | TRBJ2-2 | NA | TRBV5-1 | TGCGTCAGCAGCTTCCACAGGGACACCGGGGAGCTGTTTTTT | CVSSFHRDTGELFF
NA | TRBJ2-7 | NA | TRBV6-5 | TGTGCCAGCAGTTACTCGATGGTCCCGGGGGCGCGAAGCTCCTACGAGCAGTACTTC | CASSYSMVPGARSSYEQYF
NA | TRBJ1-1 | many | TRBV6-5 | TGTGCCAGCCACACCCTGAACACTGAAGCTTTCTTT | CASHTLNTEAFF
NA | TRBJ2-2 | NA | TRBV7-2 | TGTGCCAGCAGCCATATAGTGGTCACCGGGGAGCTGTTTTTT | CASSHIVVTGELFF
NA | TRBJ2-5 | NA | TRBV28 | TGTGCCAGCAGTTTGGCTCGTAGGGGAGAGACCCAGTACTTC | CASSLARRGETQYF
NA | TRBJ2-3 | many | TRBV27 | TGTGCCAGCAGTCCTACCAACTCCGGGCAGTATTTT | CASSPTNSGQYF
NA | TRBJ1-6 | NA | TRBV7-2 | TGTGCCAGCAGCTTAGATTCTGGGACTGATTCACCCCTCCACTTT | CASSLDSGTDSPLHF
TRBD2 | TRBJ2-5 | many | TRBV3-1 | TGTGCCAGCAGCAAGGGACTAGAACAAGAGACCCAGTACTTC | CASSKGLEQETQYF
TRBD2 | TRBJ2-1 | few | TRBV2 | TGTGCCAGCAGTGGGGATTGGAGCGGGGGAAACGAGCAGTTCTTC | CASSGDWSGGNEQFF
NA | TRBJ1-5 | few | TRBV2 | TGTGCCAGCAGTTCGGACACGGACAATCAGCCCCAGCATTTT | CASSSDTDNQPQHF
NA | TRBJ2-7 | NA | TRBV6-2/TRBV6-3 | TGTGCCAGCAGTTACTCCCTTGGGGGCTACGAGCAGTACTTC | CASSYSLGGYEQYF
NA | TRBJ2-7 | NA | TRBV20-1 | TGCAGTGGAGATTCGAGGGGGGGGGGGACCTACGAGCAGTACTTC | CSGDSRGGGTYEQYF
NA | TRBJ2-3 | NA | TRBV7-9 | TGTGCCAGCAGCTTAGTGCGGGACAGTTGGTCCTCAGATACGCAGTATTTT | CASSLVRDSWSSDTQYF